The clone carrying this T cell receptor beta chain showed up many times. Its antigen is undetermined. This entry is derived from a study of T cells in Graves' hyperthyroidism and ophthalmopathy. Study conclusions and caveats: Researchers found most expanded thyroid clonotypes above 0.001 in blood as well. The authors' 13 V-J model separated ophthalmopathy from stable hyperthyroidism.

The germline CDR1 and CDR2 sequences are MGHRA and YSYEKL. The V gene end was trimmed by 2 bases and the J gene end by 5 bases; junction bases not matched to a gene: 4. CDR3 length: 14 residues. Absent ophthalmopathy progression within 18 months defined stable Graves' hyperthyroidism. The source material, RNA transcripts, was used to amplify TCR beta CDR3 regions. The HTBI primer set served for first-round RT-PCR of the TCR CDR3. TCRdb reprocessed the multiplex PCR reads with MiXCR, giving one entry per CDR3 protein. The sample lists about 350,000 distinct CDR3 sequences, approximately 20% occurring once.

The source is a woman younger than 35 with Graves' hyperthyroidism. The rearrangement uses TRBV4-1 and TRBJ2-7; TRBD1 agrees at 9 bases. The sample taken for sequencing was blood. The CDR3 region has the DNA TGCGCCAGCAGCCAAAGGGACAGGGTGGACGAGCAGTACTTC. Translated: CASSQRDRVDEQYF.